This passage covers 18 T cell receptor beta chains from one sample sequenced in a study of memory CD8 T cells in hepatitis C reinfection. Time point indicated: pre-reinfection, 55 to 20 weeks before reinfection detection. The sorted cells went straight to TCR sequencing with no prior in vitro expansion. Assay used: immunoSEQ multiplex PCR; TCRdb lists only in-frame clones, some missing. There are over 45,000 clones in the sample; approximately 89% occur only once, and roughly 1% lies in the top ten. Sequences were obtained from naive CD8+ T cells sorted from blood. The source is a man younger than 30 with hepatitis C virus infection.

The chain uses TRBV2 and TRBJ2-5, with 8 bases matching TRBD2. Trimming at V came to 6 bases and at J to 5 bases, leaving 14 bases not matched to a gene. The CDR3 has 16 amino acids. Germline lookup yields CDR1 SNHLY and CDR2 FYNNEI. CDR3 DNA sequence: TGTGCCAGCAGAGCCTCGGGGGAGCGGGGGATGGAGACCCAGTACTTC. Protein product: CASRASGERGMETQYF.

V is TRBV12-5 and J is TRBJ2-3, with 8 bases that match TRBD2. V was pared by 0 bases and J by 4 bases, with 15 bases of the junction left unmatched. This CDR3 has 19 residues. Germline V gene sequence: CDR1 LGHNT, CDR2 FRNRAP. The CDR3 protein is CASGLVGLTASGPPDTQYF. CDR3 in DNA: TGTGCTAGTGGTTTGGTGGGTCTGACGGCTAGCGGGCCACCAGATACGCAGTATTTT.

This chain's CDR3 is CASSLRGGLETQYF. The CDR3 nucleotides are TGTGCCAGCAGTTTGAGGGGGGGGCTTGAGACCCAGTACTTC. This chain joins TRBV28 and TRBJ2-5; TRBD2 is a possible D gene (7 bases). Germline V gene data show CDR1 as MDHEN and CDR2 as SYDVKM. Between the trimmed V and J ends, which lost 3 bases and 5 bases, there was a span of 13 bases. The CDR3 length is 14 residues.

This clone was counted between two and nine times. The junction departs from the called germline gene at one end, perhaps through a read error. The gene calls are TRBV7-7 and TRBJ2-2, with unresolved D. CDR3 length: 15 amino acids. CDR1 is SSHAT and CDR2 is FNYEAQ in the germline V gene (reference sequence). The CDR3 DNA follows: TGTGCTAGCAGCTTAGAACAGTCCAACACCGGGGAGCTGTTTTTT. It encodes CASSLEQSNTGELFF.

This chain uses TRBV10-3 with TRBJ1-5, with 7 bases identical to TRBD1. With V trimmed by 8 bases and J by 5 bases, 9 bases remained unmatched. Germline V gives CDR1 ENHRY, CDR2 SYGVKD. The CDR3 extends over 14 amino acids. The CDR3 protein is CAIGQGVGDQPQHF. The CDR3 DNA reads as TGTGCCATCGGTCAGGGGGTAGGCGATCAGCCCCAGCATTTT.

The rearrangement links TRBV2 to TRBJ2-1; D gene ambiguous. Between the trimmed V and J ends, which lost 9 bases and 5 bases, there was a span of 11 bases. This CDR3 contains 12 residues. Germline V gives CDR1 SNHLY, CDR2 FYNNEI. The CDR3 nucleotides read TGTGCCAGTAGGAGTCTGGACAATGAGCAGTTCTTC. This codes for CASRSLDNEQFF. The full variable domain, rest sourced from reference TRBV2 and TRBJ2-1, is EPEVTQTPSHQVTQMGQEVILRCVPISNHLYFYWYRQILGQKVEFLVSFYNNEISEKSEIFDDQFSVERPDGSNFTLKIRSTKLEDSAMYFCASRSLDNEQFFGPGTRLTVL.

The CDR3 reads CASSVPGVYNEQFF. The CDR3 DNA reads as TGTGCCAGCAGCGTACCGGGGGTCTACAATGAGCAGTTCTTC. The chain recombines TRBV9 with TRBJ2-1; D is perhaps TRBD2 (6 bases). This CDR3 is 14 amino acids long. CDR1 and CDR2 (germline): SGDLS, YYNGEE. V was clipped by 1 base and J by 3 bases, with 8 bases between them.

This chain connects TRBV7-4 to TRBJ2-3; 8 bases match TRBD2. In germline, CDR1 is SGHVT, CDR2 SQSDAQ. V shed 5 bases, J shed 2 bases, and the junction held 12 bases outside the gene matches. The CDR3 extends over 17 amino acids. CDR3 residues: CASSMLCGGGLTDTQYF. The CDR3 DNA reads TGTGCCAGCAGCATGTTGTGTGGCGGGGGGCTCACAGATACGCAGTATTTT.

The V gene is TRBV27, the J gene TRBJ2-7, with 8 bases fitting TRBD1. This CDR3 is built from 14 residues. Germline CDR1 reads MNHEY; CDR2 reads SMNVEV (reference sequence). The J segment lost 2 bases and the V segment lost 3 bases, leaving 3 bases of the junction unmatched. The DNA of the CDR3 is TGTGCCAGCAGTTTGGGACAGGTACCCTACGAGCAGTACGTC. It codes for CASSLGQVPYEQYV.

This chain uses TRBV6-1 with TRBJ1-4, with D hard to call. Between the trimmed V and J ends, which lost 7 bases and 0 bases, there was a span of 12 bases. CDR3 size: 15 residues. CDR1 is MNHNS and CDR2 is SASEGT in the germline V gene. The CDR3 sequence is CASNSGLATNEKLFF. The CDR3 DNA sequence: TGTGCCAGCAACTCAGGTCTCGCAACTAATGAAAAACTGTTTTTT.

On this clone itself: Other DNA sequences within the sample encode an identical CDR3. This chain links TRBV28 with TRBJ2-1; 8 bases fit TRBD2. The ends lost 3 bases at V and 0 bases at J; junction bases unmatched: 1. The germline gives CDR1 MDHEN, CDR2 SYDVKM. The CDR3 is made up of 15 amino acids. The CDR3 DNA follows: TGTGCCAGCAGTTTGAGCGGGAGCTCCTACAATGAGCAGTTCTTC. This codes for CASSLSGSSYNEQFF. The complete variable domain, with remaining parts taken from reference TRBV28 and TRBJ2-1, reads DVKVTQSSRYLVKRTGEKVFLECVQDMDHENMFWYRQDPGLGLRLIYFSYDVKMKEKGDIPEGYSVSREKKERFSLILESASTNQTSMYLCASSLSGSSYNEQFFGPGTRLTVL.

This chain connects TRBV13 to TRBJ2-3; a possible D gene is TRBD2 (6 bases). Trimming pared 7 bases from V and 2 bases from J, leaving 13 bases between. This CDR3 is 14 amino acids long. CDR1 and CDR2 from the germline V gene are PRHDT and FYEKMQ (reference sequence). CDR3 nucleotides: TGTGCCAGCAACAAAGGGAGGCCCACAGATACGCAGTATTTT. It is translated as CASNKGRPTDTQYF.

This clone turned up a few times. The V call is TRBV4-1, the J call TRBJ2-7; a possible D gene is TRBD2 (6 bases). The V gene's germline CDR1 is MGHRA and CDR2 YSYEKL. The CDR3 consists of 13 residues. With 0 bases removed from V and 6 bases from J, the gap between germline ends came to 9 bases. DNA for the CDR3: TGCGCCAGCAGCCAAGATGGAGGGGCCGAGCAGTACTTC. This gives the protein CASSQDGGAEQYF.

The gene calls are TRBV4-1 and TRBJ2-1, with 7 bases that match TRBD1. With 5 bases clipped from V and 9 bases from J, the junction kept 13 bases outside the gene matches. The V gene's germline CDR1 is MGHRA and CDR2 YSYEKL. The CDR3 contains 15 residues. The CDR3 sequence is CASSYENRGGGEQFF. CDR3 bases: TGCGCCAGCAGCTATGAGAACAGGGGTGGGGGTGAGCAGTTCTTC.

The chain recombines TRBV6-5 with TRBJ1-2, with D possibly TRBD1 on 6 matching bases. The CDR3 consists of 13 residues. Trimming pared 4 bases from V and 7 bases from J, leaving 13 bases between. CDR1 and CDR2 from the germline V gene are MNHEY and SVGAGI. The CDR3 DNA sequence: TGTGCCAGCAGTTCCGGGACATCCATTGGCTACACCTTC. This codes for CASSSGTSIGYTF.

V usage is TRBV19 and J usage is TRBJ2-2; TRBD2 is a possible D gene (5 bases). The CDR3 loop spans 17 amino acids. Germline V gene data show CDR1 as LNHDA and CDR2 as SQIVND (reference sequence). Trimming pared 2 bases from V and 1 base from J, leaving 14 bases between. For the CDR3, the DNA is TGTGCCAGTAGTATAAGATTTGAGGGCCTGAACACCGGGGAGCTGTTTTTT. As protein: CASSIRFEGLNTGELFF.

On this clone: A read error may account for a junction end that differs from germline. The rearrangement links TRBV19 to TRBJ2-1, with a weak D call TRBD2 (5 bases). The CDR3 contains 13 residues. In germline, CDR1 is LNHDA, CDR2 SQIVND (reference sequence). The CDR3 sequence: CASNILGGNEQFF. CDR3 in DNA: TGTGCCAGTAATATACTAGGTGGCAATGAGCAGTTCTTC. The full variable domain, with the rest looked up from reference TRBV19 and TRBJ2-1, is DGGITQSPKYLFRKEGQNVTLSCEQNLNHDAMYWYRQDPGQGLRLIYYSQIVNDFQKGDIAEGYSVSREKKESFPLTVTSAQKNPTAFYLCASNILGGNEQFFGPGTRLTVL.

As for this clone: Here the CDR3 omits its conserved ending phenylalanine or tryptophan, so a read error is the likely source. This rearrangement joins TRBV11-2 to TRBJ2-7; TRBD1 matches at 8 bases. The CDR3 is 15 amino acids. J lost 5 bases, V lost 1 base, and 7 bases had no gene match. The V gene's germline CDR1 is SGHAT and CDR2 FQNNGV. DNA for the CDR3: TGTGCCAGCAGCTTAGCTCCGACAGGGGTCCACGAGCAGTACCTC. Translating it yields CASSLAPTGVHEQYL.